The rows below give T cell receptor beta chains drawn from one sample of a study of control samples from healthy donors and cancer patients. The assay was immunoSEQ multiplex PCR, and TCRdb's table has in-frame clones only and misses some. The sample contains roughly 120,000 clones, 88% of which appear only once. The sequenced sample consisted of blood. The receptors were sampled from a woman in her sixties or seventies in good health. Both conserved end residues are part of each CDR3. The D gene is left open where the match is weak. Where a row states a size, it is once, few, many or the class of an expanded clone; other rows omit it.

D | J | size | V | CDR3 | DNA
TRBD2 | TRBJ2-1 | - | TRBV7-9 | CASSLNSGGYNEQFF | TGTGCCAGCAGCTTAAATAGCGGGGGTTACAATGAGCAGTTCTTC
- | TRBJ1-5 | - | TRBV27 | CASSFSGRGGGSQHF | TGTGCCAGCAGTTTCTCGGGGCGGGGAGGGGGGTCCCAGCATTTT
- | TRBJ2-2 | - | TRBV18 | CASSPLQLRRNTGELFF | TGTGCCAGCTCACCATTACAGCTGCGCCGGAACACCGGGGAGCTGTTTTTT
TRBD1 | TRBJ1-1 | once | TRBV13 | CASSLDRPRQGLEAFF | TGTGCCAGCAGCTTAGACAGACCGAGACAGGGGTTGGAAGCTTTCTTT
- | TRBJ2-1 | - | TRBV24-1 | CATSDSGAYNEQFF | TGTGCCACCAGTGATTCGGGGGCCTACAATGAGCAGTTCTTC
- | TRBJ1-5 | - | TRBV15 | CATSRVSGHPYSNQPQHF | TGTGCCACCAGCAGAGTGTCTGGACACCCATATAGCAATCAGCCCCAGCATTTT
- | TRBJ1-1 | - | TRBV7-9 | CASSRGEKAFF | TGTGCCAGCAGCCGCGGGGAAAAAGCTTTCTTT
- | TRBJ1-6 | - | TRBV6-5 | CASSTSGVGLSPLHF | TGTGCCAGCAGTACCTCAGGGGTCGGGCTTTCACCCCTCCACTTT
TRBD1 | TRBJ2-1 | - | TRBV7-2 | CASSATGRNEQFF | TGTGCCAGCAGCGCGACAGGGCGGAATGAGCAGTTCTTC
- | TRBJ1-1 | - | TRBV5-4 | CASSFLAQGGGGTEAFF | TGTGCCAGCAGCTTCTTGGCACAGGGTGGGGGTGGCACTGAAGCTTTCTTT
- | TRBJ1-1 | - | TRBV6-1 | CASSESAGRFGAFF | TGTGCCAGCAGTGAATCGGCCGGGAGATTCGGAGCTTTCTTT
- | TRBJ2-2 | - | TRBV6-1 | CASSGSTGELFF | TGTGCCAGCAGTGGATCCACCGGGGAGCTGTTTTTT
- | TRBJ2-3 | - | TRBV9 | CASSVANGESDTQYF | TGTGCCAGCAGCGTAGCGAACGGGGAGTCAGATACGCAGTATTTT
- | TRBJ1-2 | - | TRBV18 | CASSPVGQYYGYTF | TGTGCCAGCTCACCTGTAGGACAATACTATGGCTACACCTTC
- | TRBJ2-7 | - | TRBV19 | CASSIVFHGTTTYEQYF | TGTGCCAGTAGTATAGTTTTTCACGGGACAACCACCTACGAGCAGTACTTC
- | TRBJ2-3 | - | TRBV7-2 | CASSRLYLLANPGSDTQYF | TGTGCCAGCAGCCGCCTTTACTTACTAGCAAATCCGGGCTCAGATACGCAGTATTTT
- | TRBJ1-6 | - | TRBV2 | CASSAVTENNSPLHF | TGTGCCAGCAGTGCAGTGACGGAAAATAATTCACCCCTCCACTTT
TRBD2 | TRBJ2-3 | once | TRBV27 | CASSQTSGGSTDTQYF | TGTGCCAGCAGCCAGACTAGCGGGGGTAGCACAGATACGCAGTATTTT
TRBD2 | TRBJ2-7 | - | TRBV5-1 | CASSLGVSGASYEQYF | TGCGCCAGCAGCTTGGGAGTTAGCGGGGCGTCCTACGAGCAGTACTTC
- | TRBJ1-1 | - | TRBV3-1/TRBV3-2 | CASSQVGWGVNTEAFF | TGTGCCAGCAGCCAAGTGGGTTGGGGTGTGAACACTGAAGCTTTCTTT
- | TRBJ2-3 | - | TRBV19 | CASSIAQGAFRTSTDTQYF | TGTGCCAGTAGTATAGCACAGGGAGCCTTTCGAACTAGCACAGATACGCAGTATTTT
TRBD2 | TRBJ2-1 | - | TRBV7-2 | CASSLLAGTNEQFF | TGTGCCAGCAGCCTCCTAGCGGGGACCAATGAGCAGTTCTTC
- | TRBJ1-2 | - | TRBV6-6 | CASSPDSYGYTF | TGTGCCAGCAGCCCCGACAGCTATGGCTACACCTTC
- | TRBJ1-5 | - | TRBV19 | CASAASFNQPQHF | TGTGCCAGTGCTGCAAGTTTCAATCAGCCCCAGCATTTT
TRBD1 | TRBJ1-3 | - | TRBV6-1 | CASSEGPRGISGNTIYF | TGTGCCAGCAGTGAAGGCCCCAGGGGGATCTCTGGAAACACCATATATTTT
- | TRBJ1-2 | - | TRBV28 | CASSPRAGIYTF | TGTGCCAGCAGTCCTCGGGCAGGGATCTACACCTTC
TRBD2 | TRBJ2-3 | few | TRBV5-5 | CASSLGSGGRGSTDTQYF | TGTGCCAGCAGCTTGGGTAGCGGGGGGCGGGGCAGCACAGATACGCAGTATTTT
- | TRBJ1-5 | - | TRBV7-2 | CASSTRGQPQHF | TGTGCCAGCAGCACCAGGGGCCAGCCCCAGCATTTT
- | TRBJ1-2 | - | TRBV21-1 | CASSTVGTRVHGYTF | TGTGCCAGCAGCACCGTAGGGACTCGGGTCCATGGCTACACCTTC
- | TRBJ2-1 | - | TRBV5-6 | CASSLVGGANNEQFF | TGTGCCAGCAGCTTGGTTGGGGGGGCCAACAATGAGCAGTTCTTC